This is a list of T cell receptor beta chains from one sample in a study of shared clonotypes between healthy human individuals. Using immunoSEQ multiplex PCR, the repertoire was profiled, and TCRdb retains in-frame clones only, with some absent. The sample has about 2.4 million clones, roughly 93% seen once. Sequencing was performed on naive CD4+ T cells from PBMCs. The receptors here all came from a man between 18 and 29 years old in good health. Some clones in this sample may be carry-over from other donors' samples. CDR3s include the opening cysteine and the closing phenylalanine or tryptophan.

j_gene | v_gene | CDR3aa
TRBJ2-5 | TRBV7-3 | CASSFFGRTSGGIQETQYF
TRBJ2-3 | TRBV7-9 | CASTGTSSTDTQYF
TRBJ2-1 | TRBV4-1 | CASSQGRRAGHNEQFF
TRBJ1-1 | TRBV20-1 | CSASGRGEAFF
TRBJ2-4 | TRBV27 | CASSSRQGGNIQYF
TRBJ1-4 | TRBV28 | CASSLWGGGPEKLFF
TRBJ2-7 | TRBV6-5 | CASSTTSGSQYEQYF
TRBJ1-2 | TRBV5-6 | CASSLQGAEGYTF
TRBJ2-1 | TRBV10-3 | CAISAVPEANEQFF
TRBJ2-5 | TRBV7-8 | CASSYPPWAGVGETQYF
TRBJ2-2 | TRBV5-4 | CASSRDRGNTGELFF
TRBJ2-1 | TRBV4-2 | CASSPWDRGKRAGYNEQFF
TRBJ1-2 | TRBV5-4 | CASSSWESNYGYTF
TRBJ2-1 | TRBV18 | CASSPPGTNRYNEQFF
TRBJ1-1 | TRBV5-1 | CASSLGAQFTEAFF
TRBJ2-7 | TRBV30 | CACGRVSEQYF
TRBJ2-7 | TRBV19 | CASSIQGASYEQYF
TRBJ2-3 | TRBV11-2 | CASSFARGDTQYF
TRBJ1-2 | TRBV2 | CASSAGQGTGHTF
TRBJ1-1 | TRBV18 | CASSPIKGGITEAFF
TRBJ1-3 | TRBV28 | CASNLRQAASGNTIYF
TRBJ2-5 | TRBV7-3 | CASSLTPAGLQETQYF
TRBJ1-6 | TRBV28 | CASSPGTGYNSPLHF
TRBJ2-5 | TRBV2 | CASSDRLQETQYF
TRBJ2-1 | TRBV2 | CASSPDRGRVHEQFF
TRBJ1-1 | TRBV30 | CAWSTGGGTEAFF
TRBJ2-6 | TRBV5-1 | CASSFGGPGANVLTF
TRBJ2-7 | TRBV11-3 | CASSTGQGYEQYF
TRBJ2-4 | TRBV7-2 | CASSGGYWERDIQYF
TRBJ2-7 | TRBV18 | CASSPLGQGANEQYF
TRBJ2-1 | TRBV15 | CATSRGYGSEAEQFF
TRBJ1-6 | TRBV6-1 | CASSERGTGNSPLHF
TRBJ1-2 | TRBV20-1 | CSASPTGGYTF
TRBJ1-4 | TRBV7-9 | CASSPSGPGEKLFF
TRBJ1-1 | TRBV18 | CASSPPSGYGTEAFF
TRBJ1-1 | TRBV7-2 | CASSLERTDTEAFF
TRBJ1-1 | TRBV27 | CASSLGVGTGANTEAFF
TRBJ1-2 | TRBV5-6 | CASSRWDRSNYGYTF
TRBJ2-7 | TRBV6-5 | CASSYSGTTYEQYF
TRBJ2-7 | TRBV7-2 | CASSLFGNQGAEAEQYF
TRBJ2-7 | TRBV23-1 | CASSQNFSIGEIYEQYF
NA | TRBV7-9 | CASSLGRGAFEQYF